The 20 T cell receptor beta chains below were found in one sample sequenced in a study of blood T cell repertoires in COVID-19. The data were produced by immunoSEQ multiplex PCR, yet TCRdb's version contains in-frame clones alone and is incomplete. The sample consists of tens of thousands of clones, approximately 90% of them appearing once. The sequenced material came from peripheral blood. These receptors all come from a man aged 50 to 60 with acute or convalescent COVID-19.

CDR3 nucleotides: TGTGCCAGTAATCCGGGGGGGCCCGCCGGGGAGCTGTTTTTT. This codes for CASNPGGPAGELFF. This chain connects TRBV19 to TRBJ2-2; TRBD2 aligns across 8 bases. The J segment lost 6 bases and the V segment lost 7 bases, leaving 7 bases of the junction unmatched. The CDR3 has 14 amino acids. Germline values: CDR1 LNHDA, CDR2 SQIVND (reference sequence).

This sequence joins TRBV7-3 and TRBJ2-1; D is possibly TRBD2 (5 bases). The V end lost 5 bases, the J end lost 0 bases, and 11 bases lay between the germline ends. Per the germline V gene, CDR1 is SGHTA and CDR2 is FQGTGA. The CDR3 has 15 amino acids. The CDR3 spells CASSTSGSSYNEQFF. CDR3 DNA sequence: TGTGCCAGCAGCACCAGCGGAAGCTCCTACAATGAGCAGTTCTTC. Supplemented by reference TRBV7-3 and TRBJ2-1, the full variable domain reads GAGVSQTPSNKVTEKGKYVELRCDPISGHTALYWYRQSLGQGPEFLIYFQGTGAADDSGLPNDRFFAVRPEGSVSTLKIQRTERGDSAVYLCASSTSGSSYNEQFFGPGTRLTVL.

As for this clone: Other nucleotide sequences in the sample specify the same CDR3. The chain uses TRBV5-1 and TRBJ1-1; 9 bases line up with TRBD1. V lost 3 bases, J lost 5 bases, and 8 bases stayed unmatched. The germline V gene encodes CDR1 SGHRS and CDR2 YFSETQ. This CDR3 comprises 15 residues. Written as DNA, the CDR3 is TGCGCCAGCAGCTGGGGACAGGGACTAGAGACTGAAGCTTTCTTT. This gives the protein CASSWGQGLETEAFF.

The J gene is TRBJ2-1, the V gene TRBV5-8; 9 bases agree with TRBD1. The CDR3 loop spans 14 amino acids. V shed 3 bases and J 6 bases; nucleotides not matched to a gene: 4. Germline CDR1 is SGHTS and CDR2 is YDEGEE. This CDR3 reads CASSSRTGVNEQFF. In nucleotides, the CDR3 is TGTGCCAGCAGCTCGAGGACAGGGGTCAATGAGCAGTTCTTC.

Only one count was recorded for this clone. The chain carries TRBV3-1 (or the pseudogene TRBV3-2) and TRBJ2-2, with 10 bases aligning to TRBD1. Germline V gene sequence: CDR1 LGHDT, CDR2 YNNKEL (reference sequence). CDR3 length: 15 residues. V shed 5 bases, J shed 8 bases, and the junction held 8 bases outside the gene matches. The CDR3 nucleotides read TGTGCCAGCAGCTTGCCGACAGGGGGCAGGGGGGAGCTGTTTTTT. Protein: CASSLPTGGRGELFF.

In its sample, this clone was seen a few times. The chain carries TRBV6-5 and TRBJ1-4; TRBD1 matches at 9 bases. Germline V lookup: CDR1 MNHEY, CDR2 SVGAGI. The V gene end was trimmed by 10 bases and the J gene end by 4 bases; junction bases not matched to a gene: 4. The CDR3 contains 13 residues. DNA of the CDR3: TGTGCCACAGCGACAGGGGGTAATGAAAAACTGTTTTTT. This encodes CATATGGNEKLFF.

V gene TRBV24-1 combines with J gene TRBJ2-1; 8 bases map to TRBD1. The germline V gene has CDR1 KGHDR and CDR2 SFDVKD. V trimming: 2 bases; J trimming: 3 bases; junction bases outside the gene matches: 5. The CDR3 is made up of 16 amino acids. CDR3 residues: CATSDSDRGDYNEQFF. CDR3 nucleotides: TGTGCCACCAGTGATTCCGACAGGGGTGACTACAATGAGCAGTTCTTC.

This clone was counted a few times. The chain has TRBV11-2 and TRBJ1-5, with TRBD1 identical over 10 bases. This CDR3 region has 18 residues. CDR1 is SGHAT and CDR2 is FQNNGV in the germline V gene. J was trimmed by 0 bases and V by 5 bases; bases with no gene match: 10. Here the CDR3 DNA reads TGTGCCAGCAGCCGGGGGACAGGGGCTCCATATAGCAATCAGCCCCAGCATTTT. Translated, it gives CASSRGTGAPYSNQPQHF. Variable domain in full (rest from reference TRBV11-2 and TRBJ1-5): EAGVAQSPRYKIIEKRQSVAFWCNPISGHATLYWYQQILGQGPKLLIQFQNNGVVDDSQLPKDRFSAERLKGVDSTLKIQPAKLEDSAVYLCASSRGTGAPYSNQPQHFGDGTRLSIL.

The chain links TRBV10-2 to TRBJ2-2, with 10 bases matching TRBD2. V shed 10 bases, J shed 5 bases, and the junction held 7 bases outside the gene matches. The CDR3 length is 14 residues. Per the germline V gene, CDR1 is WSHSY and CDR2 is SAAADI. The CDR3 nucleotides are TGCGCCACCACAGCGGGAGGGGGGACCGGGGAGCTGTTTTTT. It specifies CATTAGGGTGELFF.

The V gene is TRBV6-6, the J gene TRBJ2-2, with 8 bases that match TRBD1. Per the germline V gene, CDR1 is MNHNY and CDR2 is SVGAGI (reference sequence). Trimming removed 5 bases from V and 4 bases from J; junction bases left unmatched: 3. The length of the CDR3 is 14 residues. The DNA of the CDR3 is TGTGCCAGCAGTGACACAGGGGGCACCGGGGAGCTGTTTTTT. It encodes CASSDTGGTGELFF.

The chain combines TRBV11-2 with TRBJ1-3; D might be TRBD1 (6 bases). Germline assignment: CDR1 SGHAT and CDR2 FQNNGV. Trimming left V 1 base short and J 5 bases short, with 15 bases between. CDR3 length: 16 residues. The CDR3 sequence is CASSLAGTGNRNTIYF. DNA for the CDR3: TGTGCCAGCAGCTTAGCGGGTACAGGGAATAGAAACACCATATATTTT.

The chain joins TRBV6-5 to TRBJ1-3, with D unresolved. The germline V and J ends were trimmed by 7 bases and 2 bases, with 9 bases remaining between them. The CDR3 has 13 residues. Germline lookup yields CDR1 MNHEY and CDR2 SVGAGI. This chain's CDR3 is CASILGPGNTIYF. CDR3 DNA: TGTGCCAGCATCTTGGGCCCTGGAAACACCATATATTTT.

The rearrangement uses TRBV27 and TRBJ1-1; maybe TRBD1 (6 bases). The CDR3 runs 15 residues. V was clipped by 7 bases and J by 5 bases, with 20 bases between them. CDR1 is MNHEY and CDR2 is SMNVEV in the germline V gene (reference sequence). Here the CDR3 DNA reads TGTGCCAGCAAGCCCACTTCAGGGGAAAGGACTGAAGCTTTCTTT. This encodes CASKPTSGERTEAFF.

This clone was recorded once. The gene calls are TRBV7-2 and TRBJ1-1, with D perhaps TRBD1 (5 bases). The germline V gene has CDR1 SGHTA and CDR2 FQGNSA. Trimming stripped 2 bases from V and 5 bases from J, with 12 bases between. The CDR3 length is 14 residues. In nucleotides, the CDR3 is TGTGCCAGCAGCTTAACGTGGGGCAATACTGAAGCTTTCTTT. Protein sequence: CASSLTWGNTEAFF. The variable domain in full, completed from reference TRBV7-2 and TRBJ1-1, reads GAGVSQSPSNKVTEKGKDVELRCDPISGHTALYWYRQSLGQGLEFLIYFQGNSAPDKSGLPSDRFSAERTGGSVSTLTIQRTQQEDSAVYLCASSLTWGNTEAFFGQGTRLTVV.

The CDR3 is CASSPRAPGPGAFF. The DNA for the CDR3 is TGTGCCAGCAGCCCCCGGGCCCCAGGGCCAGGAGCTTTCTTT. This chain links TRBV6-5 with TRBJ1-1, with D tentatively TRBD1 (5 bases). CDR3 size: 14 residues. The V end lost 6 bases, the J end lost 10 bases, and 21 bases lay between the germline ends. Germline V lookup: CDR1 MNHEY, CDR2 SVGAGI.

The V call is TRBV6-6, the J call TRBJ1-6; D unclear. V shed 4 bases and J shed 7 bases, with 11 bases lying between them. Germline V CDR1 and CDR2: MNHNY, SVGAGI (reference sequence). CDR3 length: 14 amino acids. The CDR3 DNA reads TGTGCCAGCAGTTTGTTCAGAAACAATTCACCCCTCCACTTT. The encoded protein is CASSLFRNNSPLHF.

The chain carries TRBV10-3 and TRBJ1-1; D is possibly TRBD1 (6 bases). The V end lost 6 bases, the J end lost 3 bases, and 14 bases lay between the germline ends. Germline V CDR1 and CDR2: ENHRY, SYGVKD. This CDR3 contains 14 residues. The CDR3 protein is CAISPGRGYTEAFF. CDR3 nucleotide sequence: TGTGCCATCAGCCCGGGCAGGGGATACACTGAAGCTTTCTTT.

This clone is a singleton in its sample. V and J are TRBV6-5 and TRBJ1-2; weak D call: TRBD1 (5 bases). Germline CDR1 reads MNHEY; CDR2 reads SVGAGI. Trimming removed 6 bases from V and 7 bases from J, with 12 bases in between. CDR3 size: 12 residues. The DNA of the CDR3 is TGTGCCAGCAGGGCAGGGTCTTTTGGCTACACCTTC. Its protein is CASRAGSFGYTF.

This clone was counted once. The rearrangement uses TRBV11-3 and TRBJ2-3; 9 bases are shared with TRBD1. The length of the CDR3 is 15 residues. The junction had 7 bases not matched to a gene; V was cut back by 5 bases and J by 4 bases. The germline CDR1 and CDR2 sequences are SGHNT and YENEEA. The CDR3 DNA reads TGTGCCAGCAGCCCGGGACAGGGAATGGCAGATACGCAGTATTTT. Translation: CASSPGQGMADTQYF.

The chain joins TRBV4-2 to TRBJ2-1; D might be TRBD1 (6 bases). Germline CDR1 is LGHNA and CDR2 is YNFKEQ. The CDR3 has 14 residues. V was clipped by 1 base and J by 8 bases, with 12 bases between them. This CDR3 reads CASSQVQGGDEQFF. CDR3 coding DNA: TGTGCCAGCAGCCAAGTACAGGGTGGCGATGAGCAGTTCTTC.